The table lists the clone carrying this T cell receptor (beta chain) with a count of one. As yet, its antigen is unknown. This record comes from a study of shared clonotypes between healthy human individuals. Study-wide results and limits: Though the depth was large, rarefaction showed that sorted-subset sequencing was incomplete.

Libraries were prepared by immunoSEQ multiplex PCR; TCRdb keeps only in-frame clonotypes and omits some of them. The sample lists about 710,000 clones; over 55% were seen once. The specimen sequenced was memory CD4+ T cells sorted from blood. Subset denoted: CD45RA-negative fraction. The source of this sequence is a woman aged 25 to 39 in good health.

Written as DNA, the CDR3 is TGTGCCAGCTCAGTCGACGGGAACACTGAAGCTTTCTTT. This gives the protein CASSVDGNTEAFF. The genes are TRBV18 and TRBJ1-1, with unresolved D. V was shortened by 5 bases and J by 1 base, with 8 bases between the two germline ends. Germline values: CDR1 KGHSH, CDR2 LQKENI. This CDR3 contains 13 residues. Full variable domain (outside the CDR3, taken from reference TRBV18 and TRBJ1-1): NAGVMQNPRHLVRRRGQEARLRCSPMKGHSHVYWYRQLPEEGLKFMVYLQKENIIDESGMPKERFSAEFPKEGPSILRIQQVVRGDSAAYFCASSVDGNTEAFFGQGTRLTVV.